Here is one T cell receptor beta chain with its context. The PCR ran on 60 Vbeta and 13 Jbeta primers. Some clones are missing from TCRdb's copy, which holds only in-frame ones; the method was immunoSEQ multiplex PCR. The sample shows around 70,000 clones, around 80% of them seen only once. The sample is drawn from a study of cytomegalovirus exposure and HLA in healthy donors. The CDR3 extends over 14 amino acids. CDR1 is SGHRS and CDR2 is YFSETQ in the germline V gene. V shed 4 bases and J shed 2 bases, with 10 bases lying between them. The source of this sequence is a girl aged 10 to 17 in good health and CMV-seropositive. The V call is TRBV5-1, the J call TRBJ1-3; weak D call: TRBD1 (6 bases). Sequenced input: PBMCs. This CDR3 reads CASSPGQTGNTIYF. CDR3 bases: TGCGCCAGCAGCCCAGGACAGACTGGAAACACCATATATTTT.